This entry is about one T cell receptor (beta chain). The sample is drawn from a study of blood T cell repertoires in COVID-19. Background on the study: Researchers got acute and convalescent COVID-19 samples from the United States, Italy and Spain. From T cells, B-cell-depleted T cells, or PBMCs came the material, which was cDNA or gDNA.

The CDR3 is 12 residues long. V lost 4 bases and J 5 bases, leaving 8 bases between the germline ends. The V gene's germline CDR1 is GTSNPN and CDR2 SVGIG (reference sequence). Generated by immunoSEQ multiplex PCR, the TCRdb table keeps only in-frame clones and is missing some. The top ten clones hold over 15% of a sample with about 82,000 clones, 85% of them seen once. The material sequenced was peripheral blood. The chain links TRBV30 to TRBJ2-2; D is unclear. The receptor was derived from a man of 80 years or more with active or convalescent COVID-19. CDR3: CAWISQTGELFF. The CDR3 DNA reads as TGTGCCTGGATTAGTCAAACCGGGGAGCTGTTTTTT. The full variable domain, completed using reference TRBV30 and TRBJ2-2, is SQTIHQWPATLVQPVGSPLSLECTVEGTSNPNLYWYRQAAGRGLQLLFYSVGIGQISSEVPQNLSASRPQDRQFILSSKKLLLSDSGFYLCAWISQTGELFFGEGSRLTVL.